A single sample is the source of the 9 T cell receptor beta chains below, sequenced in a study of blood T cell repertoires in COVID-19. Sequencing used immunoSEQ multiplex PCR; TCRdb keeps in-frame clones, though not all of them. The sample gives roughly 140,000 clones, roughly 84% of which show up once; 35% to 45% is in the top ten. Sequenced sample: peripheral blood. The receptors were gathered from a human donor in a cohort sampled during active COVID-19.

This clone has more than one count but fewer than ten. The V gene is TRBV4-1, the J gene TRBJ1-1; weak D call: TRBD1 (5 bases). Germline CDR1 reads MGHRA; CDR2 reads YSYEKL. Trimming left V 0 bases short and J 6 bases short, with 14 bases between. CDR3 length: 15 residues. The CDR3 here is CASSQDRGGKAEAFF. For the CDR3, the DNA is TGCGCCAGCAGCCAAGATCGTGGGGGGAAGGCTGAAGCTTTCTTT.

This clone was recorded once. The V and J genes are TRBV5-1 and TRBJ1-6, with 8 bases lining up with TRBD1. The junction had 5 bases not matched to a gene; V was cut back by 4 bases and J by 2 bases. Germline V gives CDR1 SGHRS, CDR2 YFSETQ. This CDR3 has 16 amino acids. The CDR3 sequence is CASSGRQGPYNSPLHF. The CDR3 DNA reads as TGCGCCAGCAGCGGCCGACAGGGGCCCTATAATTCACCCCTCCACTTT.

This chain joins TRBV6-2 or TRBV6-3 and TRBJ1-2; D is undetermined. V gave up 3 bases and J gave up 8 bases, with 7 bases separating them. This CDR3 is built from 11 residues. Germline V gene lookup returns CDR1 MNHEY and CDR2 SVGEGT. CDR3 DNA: TGTGCCAGCAGTTATTCCCGGGGCTACACCTTC. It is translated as CASSYSRGYTF.

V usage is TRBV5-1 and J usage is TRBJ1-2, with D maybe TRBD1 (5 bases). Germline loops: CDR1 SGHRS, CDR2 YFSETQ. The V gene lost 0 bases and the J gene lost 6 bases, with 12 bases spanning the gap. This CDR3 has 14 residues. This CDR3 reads CASSLGNQGNGYTF. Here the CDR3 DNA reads TGCGCCAGCAGCTTGGGCAACCAGGGAAATGGCTACACCTTC. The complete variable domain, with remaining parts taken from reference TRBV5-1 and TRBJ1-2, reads KAGVTQTPRYLIKTRGQQVTLSCSPISGHRSVSWYQQTPGQGLQFLFEYFSETQRNKGNFPGRFSGRQFSNSRSEMNVSTLELGDSALYLCASSLGNQGNGYTFGSGTRLTVV.

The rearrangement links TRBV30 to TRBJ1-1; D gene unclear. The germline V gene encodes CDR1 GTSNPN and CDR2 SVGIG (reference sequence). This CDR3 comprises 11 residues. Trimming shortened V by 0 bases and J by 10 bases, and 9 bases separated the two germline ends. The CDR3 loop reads CAWSVSGGAFF. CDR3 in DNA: TGTGCCTGGAGTGTCAGTGGCGGAGCTTTCTTT.

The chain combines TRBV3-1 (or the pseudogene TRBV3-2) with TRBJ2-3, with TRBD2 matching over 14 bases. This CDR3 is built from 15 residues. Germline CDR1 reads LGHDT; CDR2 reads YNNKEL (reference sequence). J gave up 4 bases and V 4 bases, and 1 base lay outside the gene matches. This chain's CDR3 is CASSPTSGGADTQYF. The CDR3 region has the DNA TGTGCCAGCAGCCCGACTAGCGGGGGGGCAGATACGCAGTATTTT.

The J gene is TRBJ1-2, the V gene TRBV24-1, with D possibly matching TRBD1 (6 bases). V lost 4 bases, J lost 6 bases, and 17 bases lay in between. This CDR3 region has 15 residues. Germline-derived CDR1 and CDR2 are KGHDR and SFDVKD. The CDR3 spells CATSEPTGKSDGYTF. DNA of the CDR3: TGTGCCACCAGTGAACCCACAGGGAAATCGGATGGCTACACCTTC.

The CDR3 region has the DNA TGTGCCAGCATCCGGGCTGGAAACACCATATATTTT. Protein product: CASIRAGNTIYF. This chain uses TRBV12-3 or TRBV12-4 with TRBJ1-3; unclear D gene. Trimming removed 7 bases from V and 2 bases from J, with 6 bases in between. The CDR3 is 12 residues long.

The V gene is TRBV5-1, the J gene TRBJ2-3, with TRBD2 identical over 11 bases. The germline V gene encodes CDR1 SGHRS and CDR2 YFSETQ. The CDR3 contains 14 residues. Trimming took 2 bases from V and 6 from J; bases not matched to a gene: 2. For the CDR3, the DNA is TGCGCCAGCAGCTTTAGCGGGGGGGCGGATACGCAGTATTTT. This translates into CASSFSGGADTQYF.